These 24 T cell receptor beta chains were sequenced from one sample in a study of T cell responses to AZD1222 COVID-19 vaccine. Sequencing was performed with immunoSEQ multiplex PCR; in TCRdb, only in-frame clones are kept and a portion is missing. The sample yields just over 150,000 clones, less than 95% seen once. Material: peripheral blood, obtained on day 0 of AZD1222 vaccination. The receptors shown here come from an adult in good health.

The J gene is TRBJ2-5, the V gene TRBV7-3; D ambiguous. V lost 2 bases and J lost 3, with 7 bases in between. From germline, CDR1 is SGHTA and CDR2 FQGTGA. This CDR3 contains 13 residues. This CDR3 is CASSLSREETQYF. The CDR3 nucleotides are TGTGCCAGCAGCTTATCCCGGGAAGAGACCCAGTACTTC. Full variable domain (remainder filled in from reference TRBV7-3 and TRBJ2-5): GAGVSQTPSNKVTEKGKYVELRCDPISGHTALYWYRQSLGQGPEFLIYFQGTGAADDSGLPNDRFFAVRPEGSVSTLKIQRTERGDSAVYLCASSLSREETQYFGPGTRLLVL.

The J gene is TRBJ2-7, the V gene TRBV6-2 or TRBV6-3; TRBD1 matches at 9 bases. The CDR3 has 15 amino acids. CDR1 is MNHEY, CDR2 SVGEGT, per germline. Unmatched junction bases numbered 9, after V lost 6 bases and J lost 3 bases. CDR3 nucleotide sequence: TGTGCCAGCAGCCACCAGACAGGGGGGGACTACGAGCAGTACTTC. As protein: CASSHQTGGDYEQYF.

The chain employs TRBV27 and TRBJ2-2, with 13 bases aligning to TRBD2. Germline V gene lookup returns CDR1 MNHEY and CDR2 SMNVEV (reference sequence). The CDR3 loop spans 17 amino acids. With 9 bases clipped from V and 5 bases from J, the junction kept 12 bases outside the gene matches. The CDR3 sequence is CASRTPGLAGSTGELFF. The DNA of the CDR3 is TGTGCCAGTAGAACCCCGGGACTAGCGGGATCAACCGGGGAGCTGTTTTTT.

V usage is TRBV7-9 and J usage is TRBJ2-4, with D hard to call. The CDR3 covers 15 residues. Germline-derived CDR1 and CDR2 are SEHNR and FQNEAQ (reference sequence). Trimming left V 0 bases short and J 0 bases short, with 6 bases between. CDR3 bases: TGTGCCAGCAGCTTAGCAGACCTAGCCAAAAACATTCAGTACTTC. Translating it yields CASSLADLAKNIQYF.

This clone appeared a single time. The gene calls are TRBV6-2 or TRBV6-3 and TRBJ2-5; 7 positions match TRBD1. Germline V CDR1 and CDR2: MNHEY, SVGEGT. The CDR3 is 13 residues long. Germline trimming cut 5 bases from V and 5 bases from J; bases unmatched to any gene: 5. CDR3 loop: CASSRTGMETQYF. For the CDR3, the DNA is TGTGCCAGCAGTCGGACAGGCATGGAGACCCAGTACTTC.

V and J are TRBV15 and TRBJ2-5, with TRBD2 matching over 8 bases. Germline V lookup: CDR1 LNHNV, CDR2 YYDKDF (reference sequence). This CDR3 comprises 15 residues. V lost 0 bases and J lost 5; bases outside the gene matches: 5. The CDR3 region has the DNA TGTGCCACCAGCAGAGATCGGGGGGGTTCCGAGACCCAGTACTTC. Translation gives CATSRDRGGSETQYF.

The chain joins TRBV9 to TRBJ1-1, with D maybe TRBD1 (6 bases). Germline loops: CDR1 SGDLS, CDR2 YYNGEE. This CDR3 is built from 17 residues. The V end lost 4 bases, the J end lost 1 base, and 20 bases lay between the germline ends. The CDR3 region has the DNA TGTGCCAGCAGCCCTCACCGGACAGTCCGGGGGAACACTGAAGCTTTCTTT. Amino acid sequence: CASSPHRTVRGNTEAFF.

V gene TRBV19 combines with J gene TRBJ2-1; 9 bases fit TRBD2. The germline gives CDR1 LNHDA, CDR2 SQIVND (reference sequence). The CDR3 contains 14 residues. J lost 2 bases, V lost 9 bases, and 5 bases had no gene match. The CDR3 reads CASTASGAYNEQFF. The CDR3 DNA reads as TGTGCCAGCACCGCTAGCGGGGCCTACAATGAGCAGTTCTTC.

The CDR3 spells CASRRINNNEQFF. In DNA, the CDR3 is TGTGCCAGCCGCCGAATAAATAACAATGAGCAGTTCTTC. This chain joins TRBV28 and TRBJ2-1; the D is unclear. V was shortened by 8 bases and J by 5 bases, with 13 bases between the two germline ends. The CDR3 sequence is 13 residues long. The germline CDR1 and CDR2 sequences are MDHEN and SYDVKM.

The chain recombines TRBV28 with TRBJ2-7; 14 bases map to TRBD2. The V and J ends lost 2 bases and 1 base, in that order; junction bases with no gene match: 4. The CDR3 runs to 17 residues. The V gene's germline CDR1 is MDHEN and CDR2 SYDVKM. The CDR3 DNA reads TGTGCCAGCAGTTTACCCGGGACTAGCGGGAGTTCCTACGAGCAGTACTTC. This encodes CASSLPGTSGSSYEQYF.

Only a few counts were recorded for this clone. This chain links TRBV7-9 with TRBJ2-7; D not certain. Trimming took 1 base from V and 3 from J, leaving 10 bases between them. The CDR3 consists of 14 residues. CDR1 is SEHNR, CDR2 FQNEAQ, per germline (reference sequence). This CDR3 is CASSLGPDNYEQYF. The CDR3, as DNA: TGTGCCAGCAGCTTAGGACCAGATAACTACGAGCAGTACTTC.

The chain links TRBV27 to TRBJ1-1; 9 nucleotides line up with TRBD1. With 2 bases clipped from V and 11 bases from J, the junction kept 6 bases outside the gene matches. From germline, CDR1 is MNHEY and CDR2 SMNVEV (reference sequence). CDR3 length: 13 amino acids. The CDR3 region has the DNA TGTGCCAGCAGTTTAGGGACAGGGTCGGATGCTTTCTTT. It codes for CASSLGTGSDAFF.

The genes are TRBV10-3 and TRBJ1-5, with D tentatively TRBD1 (5 bases). Germline V gene lookup returns CDR1 ENHRY and CDR2 SYGVKD. The CDR3 spans 14 residues. V was clipped by 3 bases and J by 3 bases, with 9 bases between them. The DNA of the CDR3 is TGTGCCATCAGTGATGGGGGACCCAATCAGCCCCAGCATTTT. Encoded protein: CAISDGGPNQPQHF.

The rearrangement joins TRBV7-2 to TRBJ1-5; perhaps TRBD1 as D (6 bases). With 4 bases removed from V and 9 bases from J, the gap between germline ends came to 25 bases. There are 17 residues in the CDR3. Per the germline V gene, CDR1 is SGHTA and CDR2 is FQGNSA. CDR3 bases: TGTGCCAGCAGCTCCCGAAATCCCCCGGGGGCCACGGGGCCCCAGCATTTT. It is translated as CASSSRNPPGATGPQHF.

The gene calls are TRBV20-1 and TRBJ2-3, with D unresolved. CDR3 length equals 13 residues. With 3 bases removed from V and 4 bases from J, the gap between germline ends came to 11 bases. Per germline, CDR1 DFQATT and CDR2 SNEGSKA (reference sequence). The CDR3 nucleotides read TGCAGTGCTAGTAATCCTTCCGCAGATACGCAGTATTTT. This translates into CSASNPSADTQYF.

The chain uses TRBV7-9 and TRBJ1-3; unclear D gene. V lost 0 bases and J lost 4, with 4 bases in between. Germline V gene sequence: CDR1 SEHNR, CDR2 FQNEAQ (reference sequence). CDR3 length: 13 amino acids. The CDR3 here is CASSLAGGNTIYF. The CDR3 DNA reads TGTGCCAGCAGCTTAGCGGGGGGAAACACCATATATTTT.

The chain links TRBV28 to TRBJ2-1; 9 positions agree with TRBD2. The germline V gene encodes CDR1 MDHEN and CDR2 SYDVKM. This CDR3 region has 19 residues. After removal of 5 bases from V and 0 bases from J, the junction contained 14 bases not matched to a gene. The CDR3 DNA reads as TGTGCCAGCAGTCCCAGCCTAGCGGGGATAACCAGCTCCTACAATGAGCAGTTCTTC. This encodes CASSPSLAGITSSYNEQFF.

The chain combines TRBV4-1 with TRBJ2-5, with TRBD2 identical over 13 bases. The CDR3 runs 15 residues. Germline V gene data show CDR1 as MGHRA and CDR2 as YSYEKL. Trimming at V came to 3 bases and at J to 5 bases, leaving 3 bases not matched to a gene. Written as DNA, the CDR3 is TGCGCCAGCAGCCACGGACTAGCGGGAGTTGAGACCCAGTACTTC. Amino acid sequence: CASSHGLAGVETQYF.

The chain uses TRBV19 and TRBJ2-3; a possible D gene is TRBD2 (5 bases). The V end lost 3 bases, the J end lost 2 bases, and 15 bases lay between the germline ends. Germline V CDR1 and CDR2: LNHDA, SQIVND (reference sequence). This CDR3 spans 16 amino acids. The CDR3 spells CASSMGGEPPTDTQYF. CDR3 coding DNA: TGTGCCAGTAGTATGGGTGGGGAGCCCCCCACAGATACGCAGTATTTT.

This chain joins TRBV6-5 and TRBJ1-2; D may be TRBD1 (6 bases). Trimming stripped 4 bases from V and 4 bases from J, with 16 bases between. The CDR3 is 15 amino acids. The germline gives CDR1 MNHEY, CDR2 SVGAGI. CDR3 bases: TGTGCCAGCAGTTCTTTGACAGGAGCTGGCTATGGCTACACCTTC. Its protein is CASSSLTGAGYGYTF.

The chain employs TRBV6-5 and TRBJ1-6, with D perhaps TRBD1 (5 bases). Trimming left V 4 bases short and J 7 bases short, with 11 bases between. The CDR3 has 14 amino acids. Per germline, CDR1 MNHEY and CDR2 SVGAGI. The CDR3 DNA follows: TGTGCCAGCAGTTCGGGACTGTTGAATTCACCCCTCCACTTT. Translated, it gives CASSSGLLNSPLHF.

This clone was observed a few times. This rearrangement joins TRBV28 to TRBJ1-5; D remains ambiguous. Germline CDR1 MDHEN, CDR2 SYDVKM. The CDR3 totals 15 residues. The V gene lost 2 bases and the J gene lost 4 bases, with 12 bases spanning the gap. For the CDR3, the DNA is TGTGCCAGCAGTTTACGCCTGGGGAGTAATCAGCCCCAGCATTTT. Its protein product is CASSLRLGSNQPQHF.

The chain combines TRBV28 with TRBJ1-5; the D gene is possibly TRBD1 (5 bases). Between the trimmed V and J ends, which lost 3 bases and 4 bases, there was a span of 10 bases. The CDR3 covers 14 residues. Germline-derived CDR1 and CDR2 are MDHEN and SYDVKM. As DNA, the CDR3 is TGTGCCAGCAGTTTTGTGGAGGGGAATCAGCCCCAGCATTTT. Translation gives CASSFVEGNQPQHF.

The gene calls are TRBV3-1 (or the pseudogene TRBV3-2) and TRBJ1-1, with unresolved D. Germline V lookup: CDR1 LGHDT, CDR2 YNNKEL (reference sequence). The CDR3 covers 13 residues. Trimming removed 6 bases from V and 4 bases from J, with 12 bases in between. In nucleotides, the CDR3 is TGTGCCAGCAGTGACGGGTGGTTCACTGAAGCTTTCTTT. Protein: CASSDGWFTEAFF.